This T cell receptor (delta chain) came from a study of Vδ1+ human thymocytes. General study findings and limits: Thymic TRG and TRD repertoires appeared highly polyclonal, with Gaussian CDR3 length distributions. TRG sequences recurred across donors, whereas TRD sequences stayed essentially private.

Vdelta1+ thymocyte sorts reached between roughly 98% and 99.6% purity. Germline CDR1 is GEAIGNYY and CDR2 is EKD. The J segment lost 1 base and the V segment lost 9 bases, leaving 17 bases of the junction unmatched. This CDR3 has 20 residues. This clone has only a few counts. Its specificity is unknown. Sequences come from RNA converted to cDNA by reverse transcription. The CDR3 regions were amplified by multiplex PCR from V-gene primers to a constant-region primer. TCRdb ran CATT on the multiplex PCR reads. The table lists 50,000 to 60,000 delta-chain clones, roughly 16% of them singletons, with around 0.37% in the top ten.

This clonotype originated in a girl under three years old who had congenital heart surgery. Sequencing was done on a sample of Vdelta1+ gamma-delta thymocytes from the thymus. As to subset: FACS-sorted CD3+ TCRalphabeta- TCRVdelta1+ TCRVdelta2- thymocytes. The chain carries TRDV2 and TRDJ3; 10 bases are shared with TRDD3. The CDR3: CATPHFCWGIPSWDTRQMFF. The CDR3 nucleotides are TGTGCCACCCCCCATTTTTGTTGGGGGATACCATCCTGGGACACCCGACAGATGTTTTTC.